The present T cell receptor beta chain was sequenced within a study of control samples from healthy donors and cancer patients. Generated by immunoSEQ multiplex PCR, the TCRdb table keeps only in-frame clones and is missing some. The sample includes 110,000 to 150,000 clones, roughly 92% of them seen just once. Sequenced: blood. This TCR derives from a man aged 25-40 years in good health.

The CDR3 protein is CASRSDSQLTYEQYF. CDR3 in DNA: TGTGCCAGCAGATCGGACAGCCAACTTACTTACGAGCAGTACTTC. The chain links TRBV6-5 to TRBJ2-7; tentative D call: TRBD1 (6 bases). Germline V gene sequence: CDR1 MNHEY, CDR2 SVGAGI. CDR3 length: 15 residues. V dropped 6 bases and J dropped 4 bases, with 19 bases sitting between them.